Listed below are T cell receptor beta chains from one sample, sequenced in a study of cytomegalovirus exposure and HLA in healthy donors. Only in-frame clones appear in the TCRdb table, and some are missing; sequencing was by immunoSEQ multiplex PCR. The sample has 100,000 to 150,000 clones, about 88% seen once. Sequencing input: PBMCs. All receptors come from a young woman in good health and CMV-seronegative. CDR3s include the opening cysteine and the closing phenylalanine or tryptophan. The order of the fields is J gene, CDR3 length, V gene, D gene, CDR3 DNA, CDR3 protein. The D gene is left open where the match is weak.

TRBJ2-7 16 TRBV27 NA TGTGCCAGCAGTTTATCGAGGTACGGTAAGCCCTACGAGCAGTACTTC CASSLSRYGKPYEQYF
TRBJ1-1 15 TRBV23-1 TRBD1 TGCGCCAGCAGTCAATCGGGACAGCTGAACACTGAAGCTTTCTTT CASSQSGQLNTEAFF
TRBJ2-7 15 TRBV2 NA TGTGCCAGCAGTGAACTAGCCAAAAGCTCCTACGAGCAGTACTTC CASSELAKSSYEQYF
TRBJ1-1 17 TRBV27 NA TGTGCCAGCAGTTTATATTATCCCGGACACCTGAACACTGAAGCTTTCTTT CASSLYYPGHLNTEAFF
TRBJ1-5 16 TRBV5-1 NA TGCGCCAGCAGCCCGCGTCCCATCGGGGGCAATCAGCCCCAGCATTTT CASSPRPIGGNQPQHF
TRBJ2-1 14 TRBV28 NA TGTGCCAGCGCCTCGCCCAGCGGATACAATGAGCAGTTCTTC CASASPSGYNEQFF
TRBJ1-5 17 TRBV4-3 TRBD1 TGCGCCAGCAGCCCTCAACCGGGACAGATATTCGATCAGCCCCAGCATTTT CASSPQPGQIFDQPQHF
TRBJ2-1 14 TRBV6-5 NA TGTGCCAGCAGTTGGGCGGGGTTAAGCGCTGAGCAGTTCTTC CASSWAGLSAEQFF
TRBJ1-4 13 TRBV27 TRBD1 TGTGCCAGCAGTGAGGGGGCGCGTGAAAAACTGTTTTTT CASSEGAREKLFF
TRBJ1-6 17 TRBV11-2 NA TGTGCCAGCAGCTTAAACCCCCCCGGCAGGGGAGGGTCACCCCTCCACTTT CASSLNPPGRGGSPLHF